This T cell receptor beta chain stems from a study of blood T cell repertoires in COVID-19. The wider study: The samples span acute and convalescent COVID-19 from the United States, Italy and Spain. PBMCs, B-cell-depleted T cells, or T cells provided the cDNA or gDNA that made up the material.

The germline V gene encodes CDR1 LNHDA and CDR2 SQIVND (reference sequence). J lost 5 bases, V lost 4 bases, and 1 base had no gene match. The CDR3 loop spans 13 amino acids. As originally analysed: Estimates of nucleated cell counts were drawn from the amplification of reference gene primers. The protocol was immunoSEQ multiplex PCR, while the TCRdb copy is restricted to in-frame clones and leaves out a portion. V, J and clone size were drawn from that table, and D and trimming were deduced from the DNA. Altogether 150,000 to 200,000 clones are present, around three quarters being singletons, with the ten largest covering roughly 8%.

The sample taken for sequencing was peripheral blood. The receptor's source is a man aged 55 to 70 with acute or convalescent COVID-19. This chain links TRBV19 with TRBJ1-5; 8 nucleotides match TRBD1. This CDR3 reads CASSTGGDQPQHF. CDR3 bases: TGTGCCAGTAGTACAGGGGGCGATCAGCCCCAGCATTTT.